This is a list of T cell receptor beta chains from one sample in a study of OX40 agonist ivuxolimab in advanced cancers. The repertoire was sequenced with immunoSEQ multiplex PCR; TCRdb's copy has only in-frame clones and lacks some. The sample lists 90,000 to 130,000 clones, 89% seen once, with 0.27% in the top ten. Sequenced here: CD4+ or CD8+ T cells sorted from blood, sampled in a trial of the OX40 agonist ivuxolimab. These TCRs come from an adult with an advanced solid tumor such as melanoma, head and neck, liver or kidney cancer. CDR3s include the opening cysteine and the closing phenylalanine or tryptophan.

j_gene | v_gene | CDR3aa
TRBJ2-5 | TRBV14 | CASSELSGGAETQYF
TRBJ2-6 | TRBV30 | CACGTGGFGANVLTF
TRBJ2-2 | TRBV27 | CASSFLLGLGDTGELFF
TRBJ2-1 | TRBV5-1 | CASSLGGGGYLDEQFF
TRBJ1-5 | TRBV10-2 | CASSEPLTGASNQPQHF
TRBJ2-1 | TRBV7-2 | CASSRAQAVEQFF
TRBJ2-4 | TRBV7-2 | CASSLEWERYIQYF
TRBJ1-4 | TRBV2 | CASYRGQYEKLFF
TRBJ2-3 | TRBV15 | CATSRPAADTQYF
TRBJ1-1 | TRBV18 | CASSSDSLNTEAFF
TRBJ1-1 | TRBV19 | CASSNHRGGNTEAFF
TRBJ1-2 | TRBV7-6 | CASSLGQTRGYGYTF
TRBJ2-7 | TRBV5-3 | CASSLASYEQYF
TRBJ1-2 | TRBV2 | CASSERQGANGYTF
TRBJ1-5 | TRBV6-5 | CASSYRFGNQPQHF
TRBJ1-1 | TRBV30 | CAWNRPTGLNTEAFF
TRBJ2-5 | TRBV7-2 | CASSLPGGQETQYF
TRBJ2-7 | TRBV2 | CASRAAGQYSVEQYF
TRBJ1-3 | TRBV28 | CASSRSRNTIYF
TRBJ1-1 | TRBV7-2 | CASSKIAGDTEAFF
TRBJ1-2 | TRBV4-2 | CASSQDTGSDGYTF
TRBJ1-4 | TRBV7-2 | CASSLKHSLGKLFF
. | TRBV7-9 | CASSLTSSYEQYF
TRBJ1-5 | TRBV27 | CASSLSRRRDSNQPQHF
TRBJ1-1 | TRBV7-9 | CASSLEGIEAFF
TRBJ2-2 | TRBV19 | CASSITGTSNTGELFF
TRBJ1-2 | TRBV29-1 | CSVGEIRGGYTF
TRBJ2-1 | TRBV23-1 | CASNPRGGASTYNEQFF
TRBJ2-1 | TRBV7-9 | CASSYWTSGGLYNEQFF
TRBJ2-3 | TRBV5-4 | CASSLDYSSTDTQYF
TRBJ1-4 | TRBV6-6 | CASTLGQAPEKLFF
TRBJ2-2 | TRBV7-2 | CASSLGPDRGGGELFF